This TCR beta chain emerged from a study of blood T cell repertoires in COVID-19. Data came from immunoSEQ multiplex PCR; TCRdb stores just in-frame clones and leaves some out. The table records approximately 150,000 clones, over 80% of them present only once. Trimming removed 4 bases from V and 10 bases from J; junction bases left unmatched: 6. Germline CDR1 is SGHNT and CDR2 is YYREEE (reference sequence). The length of the CDR3 is 14 residues. The chain uses TRBV5-4 and TRBJ1-6; 9 bases map to TRBD1. This receptor was taken from a woman in her thirties or forties who had recovered from COVID-19. Sequenced: PBMCs or T cells enriched from blood (not recorded which). This chain's CDR3 is CASSGDRVTSPLHF. Here the CDR3 DNA reads TGTGCCAGCAGCGGGGACAGGGTTACCTCACCCCTCCACTTT.